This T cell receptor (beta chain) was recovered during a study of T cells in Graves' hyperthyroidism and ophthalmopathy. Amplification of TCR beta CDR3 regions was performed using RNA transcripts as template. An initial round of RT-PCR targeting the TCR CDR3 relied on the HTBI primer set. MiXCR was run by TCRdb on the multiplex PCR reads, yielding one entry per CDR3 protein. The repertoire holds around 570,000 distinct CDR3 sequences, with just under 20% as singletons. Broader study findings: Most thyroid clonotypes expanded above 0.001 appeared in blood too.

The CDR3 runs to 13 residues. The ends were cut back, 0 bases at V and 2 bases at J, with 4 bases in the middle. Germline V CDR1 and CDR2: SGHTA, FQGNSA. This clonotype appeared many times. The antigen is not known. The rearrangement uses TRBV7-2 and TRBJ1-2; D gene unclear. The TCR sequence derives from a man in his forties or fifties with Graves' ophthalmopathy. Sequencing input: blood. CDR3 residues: CASSLAGNYGYTF. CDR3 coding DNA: TGTGCCAGCAGCTTAGCCGGCAACTATGGCTACACCTTC.